Following are 21 T cell receptor beta chains from one sample sequenced in a study of CD8+CD57+ T cells in acquired aplastic anemia. The template used for profiling TCR beta VDJ and CDR3 was genomic DNA. Each CDR3 protein gets one entry after TCRdb re-called the reads with MiXCR. The repertoire holds 150,000 to 200,000 distinct CDR3 sequences, 50% to 75% seen once, with roughly 46% in the top ten. Specimen: sorted CD4+, CD8+, or CD8+CD57+ T cells (not recorded which) from PBMCs. These receptors were collected from a human donor with severe aplastic anemia or a healthy control (not recorded which).

This chain joins TRBV2 and TRBJ2-7; D is uncertain. The germline V gene encodes CDR1 SNHLY and CDR2 FYNNEI. The CDR3 totals 13 residues. Trimming took off 1 base at V and 2 bases at J, with 6 bases between the two ends. The CDR3 nucleotides read TGTGCCAGCAGTGAAGGACCAACCTACGAGCAGTACTTC. It codes for CASSEGPTYEQYF.

This clonotype was picked up many times. The chain has TRBV6-1 and TRBJ1-3; a possible D gene is TRBD1 (6 bases). With 3 bases removed from V and 3 bases from J, the gap between germline ends came to 12 bases. Germline loops: CDR1 MNHNS, CDR2 SASEGT. This CDR3 comprises 15 residues. The CDR3 here is CASSDVIRGGNTIYF. In DNA form, the CDR3 reads TGTGCCAGCAGTGACGTGATCAGGGGTGGAAACACCATATATTTT.

This clonotype was seen just once. This chain links TRBV2 with TRBJ1-5; possible D gene TRBD1, 6 bases. This CDR3 is 15 amino acids long. Germline V gene lookup returns CDR1 SNHLY and CDR2 FYNNEI. V was trimmed by 6 bases and J by 14 bases, leaving 26 bases between them. The CDR3 is CASRASGGARWPEHF. The CDR3 nucleotides are TGTGCCAGCAGGGCTAGCGGGGGGGCCCGGTGGCCTGAGCATTTT.

The rearrangement links TRBV7-2 to TRBJ1-1; 7 positions agree with TRBD1. The CDR3 sequence is 15 residues long. Trimming removed 1 base from V and 0 bases from J; junction bases left unmatched: 2. Per the germline V gene, CDR1 is SGHTA and CDR2 is FQGNSA. The CDR3 loop reads CASSLGDSLNTEAFF. The CDR3, as DNA: TGTGCCAGCAGCTTAGGGGACAGCCTGAACACTGAAGCTTTCTTT.

This chain links TRBV5-1 with TRBJ2-1; D assignment may be TRBD1 or TRBD2 (5 bases each). Trimming took 4 bases from V and 1 from J, leaving 15 bases between them. The CDR3 spans 16 residues. Germline V gives CDR1 SGHRS, CDR2 YFSETQ. In DNA form, the CDR3 reads TGCGCCAGCAGCCCCGGGGCAGGCAATTCCTACAATGAGCAGTTCTTC. Amino acids: CASSPGAGNSYNEQFF.

The chain couples TRBV7-6 to TRBJ2-7; 12 nucleotides align to TRBD2. V lost 5 bases, J lost 3 bases, and 5 bases stayed unmatched. Germline CDR1 and CDR2: SGHVS and FNYEAQ. The CDR3 covers 15 residues. The CDR3, as DNA: TGTGCCAGCAGCGCGCCTAGCGGGGGGGGCTACGAGCAGTACTTC. Translation: CASSAPSGGGYEQYF.

This clonotype has just a few counts. V is TRBV2 and J is TRBJ2-7, with D uncertain. Germline CDR1 reads SNHLY; CDR2 reads FYNNEI. This CDR3 is 10 amino acids long. V dropped 4 bases and J dropped 7 bases, with 5 bases sitting between them. The CDR3 loop reads CASSVGEQYF. The CDR3 DNA is TGTGCCAGCAGTGTGGGGGAGCAGTACTTC.

The chain carries TRBV10-2 and TRBJ2-1; 7 nucleotides line up with TRBD2. This CDR3 has 14 amino acids. In germline, CDR1 is WSHSY, CDR2 SAAADI. Trimming cost V 6 bases and J 4 bases; bases outside gene matches: 6. The CDR3, as DNA: TGCGCCAGCAGAGGGGACTACCAATACAATGAGCAGTTCTTC. It yields the protein CASRGDYQYNEQFF.

The V call is TRBV19, the J call TRBJ1-1; TRBD1 matches 7 bases. CDR3 length: 13 amino acids. Germline-derived CDR1 and CDR2 are LNHDA and SQIVND (reference sequence). Trimming took 3 bases from V and 4 from J; bases not matched to a gene: 2. CDR3 in DNA: TGTGCCAGTAGTATGGGACAGCTCACTGAAGCTTTCTTT. Amino acids: CASSMGQLTEAFF.

The genes are TRBV19 and TRBJ1-6, with a weak D call TRBD1 (6 bases). This CDR3 is built from 16 residues. V was clipped by 4 bases and J by 3 bases, with 13 bases between them. CDR1 and CDR2 (germline): LNHDA, SQIVND (reference sequence). The CDR3 loop reads CASSTNPGHYNSPLHF. The DNA of the CDR3 is TGTGCCAGTAGTACCAACCCGGGACACTATAATTCACCCCTCCACTTT.

The genes are TRBV24-1 and TRBJ2-5; TRBD2 is a possible D gene (7 bases). V was shortened by 0 bases and J by 1 base, with 11 bases between the two germline ends. This CDR3 has 16 amino acids. Germline CDR1 reads KGHDR; CDR2 reads SFDVKD. The chain's CDR3 is CATSDLGRGIQETQYF. The CDR3 DNA sequence: TGTGCCACCAGTGATTTGGGGAGGGGGATCCAAGAGACCCAGTACTTC.

This chain joins TRBV6-5 and TRBJ2-6, with D perhaps matching TRBD1 (6 bases). CDR1 is MNHEY and CDR2 is SVGAGI in the germline V gene. The CDR3 covers 18 residues. V was pared by 3 bases and J by 0 bases, with 15 bases between. CDR3 residues: CASSYGQTLLSGANVLTF. CDR3 DNA sequence: TGTGCCAGCAGTTATGGACAGACTCTTCTCTCTGGGGCCAACGTCCTGACTTTC.

V gene TRBV29-1 combines with J gene TRBJ1-5; no definite D call. The germline V gene encodes CDR1 SQVTM and CDR2 ANQGSEA. Trimming stripped 6 bases from V and 2 bases from J, with 11 bases between. The CDR3 covers 13 residues. CDR3 loop: CSVAENGNQPQHF. CDR3 in DNA: TGCAGCGTGGCAGAGAATGGCAATCAGCCCCAGCATTTT. The complete variable domain, with remaining parts taken from reference TRBV29-1 and TRBJ1-5, reads SAVISQKPSRDICQRGTSLTIQCQVDSQVTMMFWYRQQPGQSLTLIATANQGSEATYESGFVIDKFPISRPNLTFSTLTVSNMSPEDSSIYLCSVAENGNQPQHFGDGTRLSIL.

This clonotype has only a few counts. V gene TRBV29-1 combines with J gene TRBJ1-2; the D is unclear. V lost 1 base to trimming and J lost 7 bases, with 4 bases between them. The CDR3 extends over 10 amino acids. Per germline, CDR1 SQVTM and CDR2 ANQGSEA. CDR3 sequence reads: CSVEGVGYTF. The CDR3 DNA follows: TGCAGCGTTGAAGGGGTTGGCTACACCTTC.

The table lists this clonotype with a count of one. The chain recombines TRBV5-1 with TRBJ1-1, with a weak D call TRBD1 (5 bases). CDR1 and CDR2 (germline): SGHRS, YFSETQ. The CDR3 totals 16 residues. The V gene lost 5 bases and the J gene lost 0 bases, with 17 bases spanning the gap. CDR3 bases: TGCGCCAGCAGACCCGACAGCTACTACATGAACACTGAAGCTTTCTTT. Its protein is CASRPDSYYMNTEAFF.

J is TRBJ2-7 and V is TRBV15; D unclear. This CDR3 comprises 15 residues. V was trimmed by 0 bases and J by 1 base, leaving 10 bases between them. CDR1 LNHNV and CDR2 YYDKDF come from the germline V gene (reference sequence). CDR3 amino acids: CATSRDPTVSYEQYF. The CDR3 nucleotides read TGTGCCACCAGCAGAGATCCTACGGTATCCTACGAGCAGTACTTC.

This rearrangement joins TRBV29-1 to TRBJ2-3; D ambiguous. Trimming shortened V by 1 base and J by 0 bases, and 2 bases separated the two germline ends. In germline, CDR1 is SQVTM, CDR2 ANQGSEA. This CDR3 comprises 12 residues. This CDR3 is CSVEVSTDTQYF. The CDR3 DNA reads as TGCAGCGTTGAAGTCAGCACAGATACGCAGTATTTT.

The chain employs TRBV7-3 and TRBJ1-6, with 10 bases identical to TRBD1. Trimming cost V 5 bases and J 14 bases; bases outside gene matches: 6. The CDR3 loop spans 13 amino acids. CDR1 SGHTA and CDR2 FQGTGA come from the germline V gene. The CDR3 coding sequence is TGTGCCAGCAGCCCGGACAGGGGGTCAGCCCTCCACTTT. It codes for CASSPDRGSALHF.

The V gene is TRBV14, the J gene TRBJ1-4, with 7 bases lining up with TRBD1. The CDR3 runs 15 residues. Unmatched junction bases numbered 5, after V lost 3 bases and J lost 4 bases. Germline assignment: CDR1 SGHDN and CDR2 FVKESK. This CDR3 is CASSQGGGINEKLFF. The CDR3 coding sequence is TGTGCCAGCAGCCAGGGAGGGGGCATTAATGAAAAACTGTTTTTT.

A single count supports this clonotype. The chain combines TRBV7-8 with TRBJ2-1, with TRBD2 identical over 7 bases. This CDR3 comprises 15 residues. V trimming: 3 bases; J trimming: 3 bases; junction bases outside the gene matches: 5. CDR1 is SGHVS and CDR2 is FQNEAQ in the germline V gene. The CDR3 coding sequence is TGTGCCAGCAGCTTGAGTAGCGGGCGCTACAATGAGCAGTTCTTC. Its translation: CASSLSSGRYNEQFF.

The chain couples TRBV9 to TRBJ2-5; 12 bases match TRBD2. J lost 11 bases, V lost 0 bases, and 8 bases had no gene match. CDR1 and CDR2 (germline): SGDLS, YYNGEE. The CDR3 spans 15 residues. CDR3 sequence: CASSVDPSGGGEQYF. The CDR3 DNA reads TGTGCCAGCAGCGTAGATCCTAGCGGGGGGGGGGAGCAGTACTTC.